Shown below are 20 T cell receptor beta chains from a single sample sequenced in a study of blood T cell repertoires in COVID-19. The method was immunoSEQ multiplex PCR; TCRdb's version includes in-frame clones alone and lacks a portion of them. Of around 240,000 clones detected, around 87% appear once; the ten largest clones hold about 3%. Source material: peripheral blood. These TCRs come from a woman aged 25 to 39 who had recovered from COVID-19.

V is TRBV2 and J is TRBJ2-2, with D possibly being TRBD2 (5 bases). This CDR3 has 15 residues. Germline CDR1 SNHLY, CDR2 FYNNEI. V shed 4 bases and J shed 5 bases, with 14 bases lying between them. In DNA, the CDR3 is TGTGCCAGCAGTGGGGTCAGGACTGGGACCGGGGAGCTGTTTTTT. Translated, it gives CASSGVRTGTGELFF.

In this sample, this clone turned up a few times. The sample holds other DNA sequences that translate to the same CDR3. This chain joins TRBV5-1 and TRBJ1-4; D is ambiguous. This CDR3 comprises 15 residues. CDR1 is SGHRS and CDR2 is YFSETQ in the germline V gene. V was pared by 3 bases and J by 0 bases, with 9 bases between. CDR3 DNA sequence: TGCGCCAGCAGCTCTGAGGGAGCAACTAATGAAAAACTGTTTTTT. Protein product: CASSSEGATNEKLFF.

The chain carries TRBV9 and TRBJ1-1, with 9 nucleotides matching TRBD1. The CDR3 runs 19 residues. Germline CDR1 and CDR2: SGDLS and YYNGEE. Unmatched junction bases numbered 12, after V lost 0 bases and J lost 0 bases. The CDR3 DNA sequence: TGTGCCAGCAGCGTAGGCCCCTTGGACAGGGGTGAAATGAACACTGAAGCTTTCTTT. Its protein is CASSVGPLDRGEMNTEAFF.

This rearrangement joins TRBV3-1 (or the pseudogene TRBV3-2) to TRBJ2-3; tentative D call: TRBD2 (6 bases). Trimming removed 10 bases from V and 4 bases from J, with 15 bases in between. This CDR3 has 13 amino acids. Germline loops: CDR1 LGHDT, CDR2 YNNKEL (reference sequence). CDR3 DNA sequence: TGTGCCACCAGTCAAGGCGGGGCAGATACGCAGTATTTT. It is translated as CATSQGGADTQYF.

This chain links TRBV7-3 with TRBJ2-3; D might be TRBD1 (6 bases). Germline V CDR1 and CDR2: SGHTA, FQGTGA. This CDR3 spans 15 amino acids. The V and J ends lost 5 bases and 6 bases respectively, with 18 bases between them. CDR3 in DNA: TGTGCCAGCAGCGACGCAGGGGCAATGGGGGATACGCAGTATTTT. This encodes CASSDAGAMGDTQYF.

This chain joins TRBV11-2 and TRBJ2-7; no definite D call. Per germline, CDR1 SGHAT and CDR2 FQNNGV. CDR3 length equals 14 residues. V was pared by 0 bases and J by 3 bases, with 9 bases between. CDR3 coding DNA: TGTGCCAGCAGCTTAGATCCCTACCTCTACGAGCAGTACTTC. Translation gives CASSLDPYLYEQYF.

This chain joins TRBV11-2 and TRBJ2-4; D is ambiguous. The germline gives CDR1 SGHAT, CDR2 FQNNGV. Trimming stripped 5 bases from V and 0 bases from J, with 14 bases between. This CDR3 has 16 amino acids. The CDR3 nucleotides are TGTGCCAGCAGCCCGGAGAGGAGTTTAGCCAAAAACATTCAGTACTTC. Amino acid sequence: CASSPERSLAKNIQYF.

The chain joins TRBV10-3 to TRBJ2-7; 10 bases line up with TRBD2. J was trimmed by 9 bases and V by 0 bases; bases with no gene match: 14. The CDR3 length is 17 residues. Germline-derived CDR1 and CDR2 are ENHRY and SYGVKD. This chain's CDR3 is CAISESSGGIFGSWQYF. Here the CDR3 DNA reads TGTGCCATCAGTGAGTCTAGCGGGGGGATTTTCGGGAGTTGGCAGTACTTC.

The CDR3 DNA reads as TGTGCCAGCAGCTTAGGGGGATCAGGGGGCTGGACAGATACGCAGTATTTT. It yields the protein CASSLGGSGGWTDTQYF. V is TRBV7-9 and J is TRBJ2-3; TRBD1 matches at 8 bases. The germline gives CDR1 SEHNR, CDR2 FQNEAQ (reference sequence). This CDR3 comprises 17 residues. The J segment lost 3 bases and the V segment lost 1 base, leaving 9 bases of the junction unmatched.

V and J are TRBV10-3 and TRBJ2-3; D gene ambiguous. From germline, CDR1 is ENHRY and CDR2 SYGVKD. V was clipped by 3 bases and J by 3 bases, with 7 bases between them. The CDR3 sequence is 13 residues long. CDR3 in amino acids: CAISDYVTDTQYF. CDR3 coding DNA: TGTGCCATCAGTGATTATGTGACAGATACGCAGTATTTT.

This clone turned up a few times. This rearrangement joins TRBV14 to TRBJ1-6, with a possible D match to TRBD1 (5 bases). V lost 0 bases, J lost 9 bases, and 12 bases lay in between. Germline values: CDR1 SGHDN, CDR2 FVKESK. This CDR3 is 15 amino acids long. In nucleotides, the CDR3 is TGTGCCAGCAGCCAAGATGTAACAGGAATTTCACCCCTCCACTTT. It codes for CASSQDVTGISPLHF.

This clone was observed once. V usage is TRBV6-2 or TRBV6-3 and J usage is TRBJ1-1, with D possibly matching TRBD1 (5 bases). V lost 4 bases and J lost 6, with 21 bases in between. Germline CDR1 and CDR2: MNHEY and SVGEGT. This CDR3 has 16 residues. Here the CDR3 DNA reads TGTGCCAGCAGTTCCCCTCCCCCCGGCAGGGCCCCTGAAGCTTTCTTT. Translated, it gives CASSSPPPGRAPEAFF.

The gene calls are TRBV21-1 and TRBJ2-3; the listed D gene, TRBD2, was not tested against the DNA. TRBV21-1 is a pseudogene. This CDR3 is built from 16 residues. The CDR3 bases are TGTGCCAGCAGCAAAGGGACGGCGGGAGACACAGATACGCAGTATTTT. As protein: CASSKGTAGDTDTQYF.

This chain uses TRBV6-2 or TRBV6-3 with TRBJ2-6; the match to TRBD1 covers 7 bases. The V gene's germline CDR1 is MNHEY and CDR2 SVGEGT. The CDR3 extends over 19 amino acids. Trimming cost V 4 bases and J 1 base; bases outside gene matches: 13. The CDR3 loop reads CASSFYSGTALSGANVLTF. CDR3 coding DNA: TGTGCCAGCAGTTTTTATAGTGGGACAGCACTATCTGGGGCCAACGTCCTGACTTTC.

The J gene is TRBJ2-3, the V gene TRBV7-7; TRBD1 is a possible D gene (6 bases). Germline CDR1 SSHAT, CDR2 FNYEAQ (reference sequence). V lost 2 bases to trimming and J lost 0 bases, with 12 bases between them. The CDR3 runs to 16 residues. CDR3 in amino acids: CASSLTAGASTDTQYF. Written as DNA, the CDR3 is TGTGCCAGCAGCTTAACGGCAGGGGCCAGCACAGATACGCAGTATTTT.

The CDR3 reads CASSLVGTGVFGYTF. CDR3 DNA: TGTGCCAGCAGTTTAGTCGGGACAGGGGTCTTTGGCTACACCTTC. The V gene is TRBV28, the J gene TRBJ1-2; 10 positions agree with TRBD1. This CDR3 comprises 15 residues. Per germline, CDR1 MDHEN and CDR2 SYDVKM. The trim removed 2 bases at V and 7 bases at J, leaving 7 bases unmatched.

The genes are TRBV7-9 and TRBJ1-2; 9 bases map to TRBD1. Germline CDR1 SEHNR, CDR2 FQNEAQ (reference sequence). The V gene end was trimmed by 5 bases and the J gene end by 6 bases; junction bases not matched to a gene: 13. CDR3 length equals 16 residues. CDR3 sequence (DNA): TGTGCCAGCAGCCCTATAGGGGGGACAGGGAAAGATGGCTACACCTTC. Translated, it gives CASSPIGGTGKDGYTF. The entire variable domain, with the rest obtained from reference TRBV7-9 and TRBJ1-2, is as follows: DTGVSQNPRHKITKRGQNVTFRCDPISEHNRLYWYRQTLGQGPEFLTYFQNEAQLEKSRLLSDRFSAERPKGSFSTLEIQRTEQGDSAMYLCASSPIGGTGKDGYTFGSGTRLTVV.

This chain connects TRBV6-5 to TRBJ1-4; TRBD1 agrees at 9 bases. With V trimmed by 4 bases and J by 7 bases, 7 bases remained unmatched. The CDR3 totals 15 residues. CDR1 is MNHEY, CDR2 SVGAGI, per germline. Here the CDR3 DNA reads TGTGCCAGCAGTTCCGGGACAGGGATGGGTGAAAAACTGTTTTTT. Translation gives CASSSGTGMGEKLFF.

The chain employs TRBV6-5 and TRBJ1-1; a weak D match, TRBD1 (5 bases). The V and J ends lost 7 bases and 5 bases respectively, with 14 bases between them. The CDR3 consists of 13 residues. Germline CDR1 reads MNHEY; CDR2 reads SVGAGI. CDR3 nucleotide sequence: TGTGCCAGCACATCCAGGGAGGGTACTGAAGCTTTCTTT. Protein product: CASTSREGTEAFF.

This rearrangement joins TRBV6-5 to TRBJ2-5; TRBD2 matches at 8 bases. After removal of 0 bases from V and 3 bases from J, the junction contained 0 bases not matched to a gene. This CDR3 region has 14 residues. Germline assignment: CDR1 MNHEY and CDR2 SVGAGI. As DNA, the CDR3 is TGTGCCAGCAGTTACTCACTAGCGGAAGAGACCCAGTACTTC. Translated: CASSYSLAEETQYF.